The sequence of this T cell receptor (beta chain) was determined in a study of blood T cell repertoires in COVID-19. Study context: The samples span acute and convalescent COVID-19 from the United States, Italy and Spain. From T cells, B-cell-depleted T cells, or PBMCs came the material, which was cDNA or gDNA.

Study processing details: Scientists estimated how many nucleated cells there were by amplifying reference gene primers. TCRdb keeps only in-frame clones here, not all; method: immunoSEQ multiplex PCR. The DNA gave D and trimming, while V, J and clone size come from that table. The sample yields a few hundred thousand clones, 84% seen once. Source material: peripheral blood. This TCR was sampled from a woman aged 35 to 49 who had recovered from COVID-19.

The CDR3 DNA is TGTGCCAGCAGTATAGGACAGACTGGAAACACCATATATTTT. It specifies CASSIGQTGNTIYF. The genes are TRBV2 and TRBJ1-3, with D tentatively TRBD1 (6 bases). The CDR3 contains 14 residues. With 5 bases removed from V and 2 bases from J, the gap between germline ends came to 10 bases. Germline lookup yields CDR1 SNHLY and CDR2 FYNNEI.